These 2 T cell receptor beta chains were all obtained from the same sample, sequenced in a study of post-analysis software for immune sequencing data. Study-wide findings and caveats: Patients carried roughly 5 TRBV segments more frequently than controls did, and TRBV5-6, TRBV5-1 and TRBV20-1 were among them.

Unique-molecular-identifier-tagged TCR beta cDNA libraries were used. TCRdb passed the PCR reads through MiXCR, listing each CDR3 protein once. The sample lists approximately 770,000 distinct CDR3 sequences, about half occurring once. These TCRs are of unknown antigen specificity. The sample comprised blood. The receptors originated from a girl aged 10 to 17 with multiple sclerosis.

The chain joins TRBV28 to TRBJ2-1; D is ambiguous. Trimming cost V 0 bases and J 4 bases, with 10 bases left between them. In germline, CDR1 is MDHEN, CDR2 SYDVKM. The CDR3 is made up of 15 amino acids. CDR3 sequence (DNA): TGTGCCAGCAGTTTATGGCGATTTTCATACAATGAGCAGTTCTTC. It codes for CASSLWRFSYNEQFF.

The V call is TRBV13, the J call TRBJ1-2; D possibly corresponds to TRBD1 (6 bases). The CDR3 is 13 amino acids. The V and J ends lost 5 bases and 6 bases respectively, with 13 bases between them. The germline V gene has CDR1 PRHDT and CDR2 FYEKMQ (reference sequence). DNA of the CDR3: TGTGCCAGCAGCCCCGGGGGGGGCGATGGCTACACCTTC. Translating it yields CASSPGGGDGYTF. Based on the CDR3 plus reference TRBV13 and TRBJ1-2, the full variable domain is AAGVIQSPRHLIKEKRETATLKCYPIPRHDTVYWYQQGPGQDPQFLISFYEKMQSDKGSIPDRFSAQQFSDYHSELNMSSLELGDSALYFCASSPGGGDGYTFGSGTRLTVV.